The 29 T cell receptor beta chains below all came from one sample that was sequenced in a study of response to subunit inactivated influenza vaccine (dated 2018 in TCRdb). The library came from RT-PCR. TCRdb shows the sequencer as Illumina HiSeq 2500. TCRdb reran the public reads through fastp at Q25 and MiXCR, keeping productive beta chains. Under each unique CDR3 protein, matching rows form one entry showing the most common genes and DNA. The sample contains 710,000 or so distinct CDR3 sequences, more than 15% of them found a single time. The ten largest account for around a tenth of the sample. The specimen was PBMCs from blood, collected about 12 days after vaccination. The receptors come from a man in his forties or fifties who received an inactivated influenza vaccine. Donor details come from another sample of the same person, matched by shared clones.

The chain has TRBV20-1 and TRBJ2-1, with D perhaps matching TRBD1 or TRBD2 (5 bases each). Trimming took off 4 bases at V and 7 bases at J, with 17 bases between the two ends. This CDR3 region has 14 residues. Germline V lookup: CDR1 DFQATT, CDR2 SNEGSKA (reference sequence). The chain's CDR3 is CSAIRGETRNEQFF. The CDR3, as DNA: TGCAGTGCTATTAGGGGCGAAACTAGGAATGAGCAGTTCTTC.

Many counts were recorded for this clonotype. The chain carries TRBV7-2 and TRBJ2-1; 8 nucleotides agree with TRBD2. Per the germline V gene, CDR1 is SGHTA and CDR2 is FQGNSA. The CDR3 covers 16 residues. The V gene end was trimmed by 2 bases and the J gene end by 0 bases; junction bases not matched to a gene: 3. This chain's CDR3 is CASSLKAGGSYNEQFF. As DNA, the CDR3 is TGTGCCAGCAGCTTAAAGGCGGGAGGCTCCTACAATGAGCAGTTCTTC.

This clonotype showed up just a few times. The J gene is TRBJ2-3, the V gene TRBV20-1, with a weak D call TRBD2 (5 bases). This CDR3 is 15 amino acids long. The V end lost 3 bases, the J end lost 0 bases, and 13 bases lay between the germline ends. Germline V lookup: CDR1 DFQATT, CDR2 SNEGSKA (reference sequence). As DNA, the CDR3 is TGCAGTGCTAGTGACCTAGCTTTAAGCACAGATACGCAGTATTTT. Translating it yields CSASDLALSTDTQYF.

Written as DNA, the CDR3 is TGTGCCAGCAGCCCCCGGACAGGGACTAGCAATGAGCAGTTCTTC. Translated: CASSPRTGTSNEQFF. The V call is TRBV11-3, the J call TRBJ2-1; D might be TRBD1 or TRBD2, each matching 8 bases. V was shortened by 5 bases and J by 6 bases, with 17 bases between the two germline ends. This CDR3 comprises 15 residues. The germline CDR1 and CDR2 sequences are SGHNT and YENEEA.

V and J are TRBV7-2 and TRBJ2-7; 11 bases fit TRBD2. The V segment lost 0 bases and the J segment 7 bases; nucleotides outside the gene matches: 8. The CDR3 is made up of 16 amino acids. CDR1 is SGHTA and CDR2 is FQGNSA in the germline V gene. CDR3 DNA: TGTGCCAGCAGCTTAGCCGGGACTAGCGGTTCTAGGGAGCAGTACTTC. It encodes CASSLAGTSGSREQYF.

The gene calls are TRBV7-8 and TRBJ2-5, with D possibly being TRBD1 (5 bases). Germline-derived CDR1 and CDR2 are SGHVS and FQNEAQ. Trimming cost V 4 bases and J 2 bases, with 17 bases left between them. This CDR3 has 16 residues. In nucleotides, the CDR3 is TGTGCCAGCAGCTACCGGACAAGGCTGAAACAAGAGACCCAGTACTTC. It translates to CASSYRTRLKQETQYF.

This clonotype has just a few counts. This rearrangement joins TRBV4-2 to TRBJ1-1; no reliable D call. Germline V gives CDR1 LGHNA, CDR2 YNFKEQ. V was cut by 5 bases and J by 1 base, with 14 bases left in between. The CDR3 runs 15 residues. Here the CDR3 reads CASSIILQENTEAFF. The CDR3 region has the DNA TGTGCCAGCAGCATCATCCTCCAGGAGAACACTGAAGCTTTCTTT.

This clonotype was found a few times. This chain joins TRBV12-3 or TRBV12-4 and TRBJ2-1, with 8 bases matching TRBD1. The CDR3 runs to 15 residues. Trimming removed 5 bases from V and 3 bases from J; junction bases left unmatched: 6. The CDR3, as DNA: TGTGCCAGCAGTCGCGGACAGGGATACTACAATGAGCAGTTCTTC. It specifies CASSRGQGYYNEQFF.

This clonotype was counted between two and nine times. The gene calls are TRBV7-2 and TRBJ2-7; 7 bases align to TRBD1. Germline CDR1 and CDR2: SGHTA and FQGNSA. CDR3 length: 15 amino acids. After removal of 0 bases from V and 4 bases from J, the junction contained 6 bases not matched to a gene. CDR3 bases: TGTGCCAGCAGCTTAGCGACAGGGACCGGGTACGAGCAGTACTTC. It is translated as CASSLATGTGYEQYF.

There are a few counts of this clonotype. The V gene is TRBV21-1, the J gene TRBJ2-7; the table gives TRBD2 as D, unverified against the DNA. TRBV21-1 is a listed pseudogene. The CDR3 spans 16 residues. CDR3 nucleotide sequence: TGTGCCAGCAGCTTCCCTCTCACCAAAAGCCCTGACGAGCAGTACTTC. Its translation is CASSFPLTKSPDEQYF.

This clonotype turned up a few times. The chain is built from TRBV9 and TRBJ2-3, with 8 bases identical to TRBD2. V was pared by 0 bases and J by 2 bases, with 8 bases of the junction left unmatched. The germline CDR1 and CDR2 sequences are SGDLS and YYNGEE. This CDR3 contains 17 residues. Here the CDR3 reads CASSVVGSGGPTDTQYF. CDR3 bases: TGTGCCAGCAGCGTAGTCGGAAGCGGGGGTCCCACAGATACGCAGTATTTT.

The rearrangement joins TRBV5-1 to TRBJ2-3; D unclear. CDR3 length equals 13 residues. Germline V CDR1 and CDR2: SGHRS, YFSETQ. V was clipped by 4 bases and J by 4 bases, with 10 bases between them. CDR3 bases: TGCGCCAGCAGCCGGGTACCGGCAGATACGCAGTATTTT. The encoded protein is CASSRVPADTQYF.

The chain recombines TRBV20-1 with TRBJ1-3; possible D gene TRBD1, 5 bases. V gave up 6 bases and J gave up 0 bases, with 12 bases separating them. CDR1 is DFQATT, CDR2 SNEGSKA, per germline (reference sequence). The CDR3 runs to 14 residues. The DNA for the CDR3 is TGCAGTGCGCAGGGACCGAACTCTGGAAACACCATATATTTT. It yields the protein CSAQGPNSGNTIYF.

This clonotype was seen more than once but under ten times. The genes are TRBV24-1 and TRBJ1-2, with unresolved D. Trimming stripped 9 bases from V and 5 bases from J, with 12 bases between. Germline-derived CDR1 and CDR2 are KGHDR and SFDVKD. The CDR3 is made up of 12 amino acids. The CDR3 DNA reads as TGTGCCACCGCGGACGGGCCGTATGGCTACACCTTC. Residues: CATADGPYGYTF.

This sequence joins TRBV4-3 and TRBJ2-7, with a possible D match to TRBD1 (6 bases). From germline, CDR1 is LGHNA and CDR2 YSLEER. The CDR3 covers 15 residues. V lost 1 base and J 0 bases, leaving 10 bases between the germline ends. CDR3 bases: TGCGCCAGCAGCCAAGCGAGGACAGCCTCCTACGAGCAGTACTTC. It encodes CASSQARTASYEQYF.

This clonotype was recorded many times. The rearrangement links TRBV4-2 to TRBJ2-7; 12 bases are shared with TRBD1. V gave up 3 bases and J gave up 7 bases; unmatched junction bases: 4. The V gene's germline CDR1 is LGHNA and CDR2 YNFKEQ. The CDR3 covers 14 residues. The CDR3 sequence is CASSHGDRGREQYF. As DNA, the CDR3 is TGTGCCAGCAGCCACGGGGACAGGGGGCGAGAGCAGTACTTC.

This clonotype has more than one count but fewer than ten. The CDR3 DNA is TGCAGTGCTAGCCTTCTAGAGACCGGGAACACCGGGGAGCTGTTTTTT. It yields the protein CSASLLETGNTGELFF. The V gene is TRBV20-1, the J gene TRBJ2-2; no reliable D call. The CDR3 has 16 residues. Trimming shortened V by 3 bases and J by 1 base, and 15 bases separated the two germline ends. Germline assignment: CDR1 DFQATT and CDR2 SNEGSKA (reference sequence).

This clonotype was found a few times. The V gene is TRBV4-2, the J gene TRBJ2-5; weak D call: TRBD2 (5 bases). CDR1 and CDR2 from the germline V gene are LGHNA and YNFKEQ. The length of the CDR3 is 14 residues. V lost 1 base to trimming and J lost 1 base, with 7 bases between them. CDR3 loop: CASSQAGVQETQYF. CDR3 bases: TGTGCCAGCAGCCAAGCCGGGGTCCAAGAGACCCAGTACTTC.

The V gene is TRBV7-6, the J gene TRBJ2-3, with 10 bases lining up with TRBD2. Germline V gene data show CDR1 as SGHVS and CDR2 as FNYEAQ. CDR3 length: 17 amino acids. V trimming: 5 bases; J trimming: 0 bases; junction bases outside the gene matches: 8. DNA of the CDR3: TGTGCCAGCAGCGAGCCAGCGGGAGGGCCCAGCACAGATACGCAGTATTTT. This codes for CASSEPAGGPSTDTQYF.

In nucleotides, the CDR3 is TGTGCCAGCAGCTTAGTCGGCAGGGAAGATGAGCAGTTCTTC. Residues: CASSLVGREDEQFF. The chain joins TRBV11-3 to TRBJ2-1; perhaps TRBD1 as D (5 bases). CDR1 SGHNT and CDR2 YENEEA come from the germline V gene. V dropped 1 base and J dropped 8 bases, with 12 bases sitting between them. CDR3 size: 14 residues.

This clonotype was seen a handful of times. The CDR3 loop reads CASSPWTGKLDEQYF. The CDR3 region has the DNA TGCGCCAGCAGCCCCTGGACAGGGAAGTTGGACGAGCAGTACTTC. This sequence joins TRBV4-3 and TRBJ2-7, with 8 bases identical to TRBD1. The CDR3 is 15 residues long. Germline V CDR1 and CDR2: LGHNA, YSLEER. V was pared by 4 bases and J by 5 bases, with 10 bases of the junction left unmatched.

Ten or more counts support this clonotype. This chain joins TRBV20-1 and TRBJ2-7; 8 bases map to TRBD2. The CDR3 covers 13 residues. The V and J ends lost 6 bases and 2 bases, in that order; junction bases with no gene match: 6. Germline V lookup: CDR1 DFQATT, CDR2 SNEGSKA (reference sequence). In DNA, the CDR3 is TGCAGTGCCAAGACGGGAGGGCCCTACGAGCAGTACTTC. This encodes CSAKTGGPYEQYF.

CDR3 sequence: CASSRGLAGDKETQYF. For the CDR3, the DNA is TGTGCCAGCAGCCGGGGACTAGCGGGGGACAAAGAGACCCAGTACTTC. V and J are TRBV7-2 and TRBJ2-5, with TRBD2 identical over 14 bases. This CDR3 is 16 amino acids long. Trimming removed 5 bases from V and 3 bases from J; junction bases left unmatched: 5. Germline loops: CDR1 SGHTA, CDR2 FQGNSA.

This clonotype is judged medium-sized. The rearrangement links TRBV9 to TRBJ1-5, with D perhaps matching TRBD1 (5 bases). Germline CDR1 and CDR2: SGDLS and YYNGEE. V lost 0 bases to trimming and J lost 3 bases, with 10 bases between them. The length of the CDR3 is 15 residues. The CDR3, as DNA: TGTGCCAGCAGCGTAGGTCAGGGTTTCAATCAGCCCCAGCATTTT. Amino acids: CASSVGQGFNQPQHF.

There are a few counts of this clonotype. This sequence joins TRBV20-1 and TRBJ2-7, with D possibly matching TRBD2 (6 bases). Trimming took 0 bases from V and 2 from J, leaving 14 bases between them. Germline values: CDR1 DFQATT, CDR2 SNEGSKA (reference sequence). This CDR3 is 15 amino acids long. In nucleotides, the CDR3 is TGCAGTGCTAGAGATTACACACGGGGGACCTACGAGCAGTACTTC. Its protein product is CSARDYTRGTYEQYF.

There are many counts of this clonotype. The junction departs from germline at one end; a sequencing error may be responsible. The chain recombines TRBV7-9 with TRBJ2-3; TRBD2 matches 7 bases. Looked up from germline, CDR1 is SEHNR and CDR2 is FQNEAQ (reference sequence). This CDR3 contains 16 residues. The CDR3 region is CASNLGGGRSTDTQYF. The CDR3 DNA reads TGTGCCAGCAACTTAGGTGGCGGGAGAAGCACAGATACGCAGTATTTT.

This clonotype has ten or more counts. Written as DNA, the CDR3 is TGCGCCAGCAGTGACTACAGGGTGGGCGAGCAGTACTTC. It yields the protein CASSDYRVGEQYF. The V call is TRBV10-1, the J call TRBJ2-7, with D perhaps matching TRBD1 (6 bases). Trimming cost V 3 bases and J 6 bases, with 12 bases left between them. The CDR3 has 13 residues. CDR1 WNHNN and CDR2 SYGVQD come from the germline V gene (reference sequence).

The chain uses TRBV19 and TRBJ2-1; 8 bases align to TRBD2. CDR1 and CDR2 (germline): LNHDA, SQIVND (reference sequence). V shed 1 base and J 8 bases; nucleotides not matched to a gene: 1. The CDR3 is 13 residues long. This CDR3 reads CASSIAGGYEQFF. The CDR3 region has the DNA TGTGCCAGTAGTATAGCGGGAGGGTATGAGCAGTTCTTC.

There are many counts of this clonotype. This chain joins TRBV7-9 and TRBJ2-7; D unclear. CDR1 SEHNR and CDR2 FQNEAQ come from the germline V gene (reference sequence). The V end was cut by 1 base, the J end by 7 bases, with 5 bases between. This CDR3 comprises 11 residues. CDR3 nucleotide sequence: TGTGCCAGCAGCTTAGAGTATGAGCAGTACTTC. This translates into CASSLEYEQYF.